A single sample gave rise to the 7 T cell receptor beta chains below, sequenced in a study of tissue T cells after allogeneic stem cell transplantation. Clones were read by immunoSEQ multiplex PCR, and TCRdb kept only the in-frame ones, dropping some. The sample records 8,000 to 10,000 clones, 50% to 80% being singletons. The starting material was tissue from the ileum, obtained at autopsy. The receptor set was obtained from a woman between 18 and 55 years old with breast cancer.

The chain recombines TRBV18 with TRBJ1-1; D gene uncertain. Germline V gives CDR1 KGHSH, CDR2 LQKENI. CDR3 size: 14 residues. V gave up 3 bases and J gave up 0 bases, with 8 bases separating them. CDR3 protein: CASSPDNLNTEAFF. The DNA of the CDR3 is TGTGCCAGCTCACCTGACAATTTGAACACTGAAGCTTTCTTT.

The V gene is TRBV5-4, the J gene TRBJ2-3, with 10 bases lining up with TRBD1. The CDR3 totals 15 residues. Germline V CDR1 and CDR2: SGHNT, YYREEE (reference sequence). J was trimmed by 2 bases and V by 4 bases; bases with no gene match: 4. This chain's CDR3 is CASSQDRGATDTQYF. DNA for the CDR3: TGTGCCAGCAGCCAGGACAGGGGGGCCACAGATACGCAGTATTTT. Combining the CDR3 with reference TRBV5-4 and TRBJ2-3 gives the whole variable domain ETGVTQSPTHLIKTRGQQVTLRCSSQSGHNTVSWYQQALGQGPQFIFQYYREEENGRGNFPPRFSGLQFPNYSSELNVNALELDDSALYLCASSQDRGATDTQYFGPGTRLTVL.

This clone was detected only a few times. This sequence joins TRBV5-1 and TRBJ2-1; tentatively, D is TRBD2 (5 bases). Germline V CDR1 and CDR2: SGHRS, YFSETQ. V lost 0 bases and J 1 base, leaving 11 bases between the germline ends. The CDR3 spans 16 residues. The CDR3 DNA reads TGCGCCAGCAGCTTGGCCGTAACTAGTTCCTACAATGAGCAGTTCTTC. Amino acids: CASSLAVTSSYNEQFF.

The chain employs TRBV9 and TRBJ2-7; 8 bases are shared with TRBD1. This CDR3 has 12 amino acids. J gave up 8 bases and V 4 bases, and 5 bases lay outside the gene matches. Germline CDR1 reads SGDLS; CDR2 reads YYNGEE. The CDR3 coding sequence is TGTGCCAGCAGCCTGACAGGGGAGCAGCAGTACTTC. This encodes CASSLTGEQQYF.

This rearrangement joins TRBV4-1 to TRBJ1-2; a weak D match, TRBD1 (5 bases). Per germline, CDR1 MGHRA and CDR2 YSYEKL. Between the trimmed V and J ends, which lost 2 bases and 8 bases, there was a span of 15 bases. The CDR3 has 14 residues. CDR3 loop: CASSQLQGGRGYTF. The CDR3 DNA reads TGCGCCAGCAGCCAACTTCAGGGAGGACGCGGCTACACCTTC.

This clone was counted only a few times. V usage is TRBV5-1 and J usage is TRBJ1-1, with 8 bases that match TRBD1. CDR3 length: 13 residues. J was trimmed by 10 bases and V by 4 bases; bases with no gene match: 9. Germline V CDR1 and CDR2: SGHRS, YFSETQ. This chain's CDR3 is CASSDLFRGPAFF. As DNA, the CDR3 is TGCGCCAGCAGCGACCTGTTCAGGGGGCCAGCTTTCTTT.

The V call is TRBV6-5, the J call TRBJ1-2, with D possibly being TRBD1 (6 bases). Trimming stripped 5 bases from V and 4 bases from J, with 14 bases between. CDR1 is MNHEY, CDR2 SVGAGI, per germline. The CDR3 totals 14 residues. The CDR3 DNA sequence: TGTGCCAGCAGTATAGACAGGTCTCCCTATGGCTACACCTTC. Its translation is CASSIDRSPYGYTF.